The TCR beta chain under discussion was sequenced for a study of blood T cell repertoires in COVID-19. Overall study context: The samples span acute and convalescent COVID-19 from the United States, Italy and Spain. Sources were T cells, B-cell-depleted T cells, or PBMCs; the material itself was cDNA or gDNA.

Deletions cut 1 base from V and 0 bases from J, with 16 bases between. CDR3 length equals 18 residues. Study processing details: Estimates of nucleated cell counts were drawn from the amplification of reference gene primers. Data came from immunoSEQ multiplex PCR; TCRdb stores just in-frame clones and leaves some out. The DNA gave D and trimming, while V, J and clone size come from that table. The sample has about 380,000 clones; 85% are singletons. The material sequenced was peripheral blood. The source of this sequence is a woman aged 18-29 years with acute or convalescent COVID-19. This chain links TRBV23-1 with TRBJ1-5; D perhaps matches TRBD1 (6 bases). TRBV23-1 is an ORF, and what it does is uncertain. The CDR3 sequence: CASSQYIGTTYSNQPQHF. The CDR3 DNA reads TGCGCCAGCAGTCAATACATCGGGACAACTTATAGCAATCAGCCCCAGCATTTT.